Presented here are 20 T cell receptor beta chains from one specimen sequenced in a study of response to subunit inactivated influenza vaccine. Each CDR3 protein gets one entry after TCRdb re-called the RT-PCR reads with MiXCR. The sample yields over 800,000 distinct CDR3 sequences, 21% seen once. The specimen was PBMCs from blood, collected more than 4 days after vaccination. The receptors here all came from a man aged 45-65 years who received an inactivated influenza vaccine.

This clonotype was seen ten or more times. The genes are TRBV29-1 and TRBJ2-7, with TRBD1 matching 9 bases. Losses at the gene ends were 6 bases for V and 3 bases for J; bases not matched to a gene: 6. Germline loops: CDR1 SQVTM, CDR2 ANQGSEA. The CDR3 runs to 13 residues. The CDR3 region has the DNA TGCAGCGTGGGGACAGGGACGGACTACGAGCAGTACTTC. Its protein is CSVGTGTDYEQYF.

This clonotype came up a few times. The genes are TRBV20-1 and TRBJ1-2; TRBD1 might be the D (6 bases). Germline CDR1 reads DFQATT; CDR2 reads SNEGSKA (reference sequence). V was pared by 5 bases and J by 8 bases, with 18 bases between. This CDR3 is 13 amino acids long. Written as DNA, the CDR3 is TGCAGTGCTTCCGGGACACCTGAAGGGGGCTACACCTTC. This codes for CSASGTPEGGYTF.

This chain uses TRBV20-1 with TRBJ2-7, with D perhaps TRBD2 (6 bases). Germline values: CDR1 DFQATT, CDR2 SNEGSKA (reference sequence). The CDR3 has 15 amino acids. The ends were cut back, 6 bases at V and 2 bases at J, with 20 bases in the middle. CDR3 DNA sequence: TGCAGTGCGGACGGCCTGGAGGGGTCGACCTACGAGCAGTACTTC. Its protein product is CSADGLEGSTYEQYF.

This clonotype has only a few counts. The chain uses TRBV15 and TRBJ2-3; no definite D call. There are 14 residues in the CDR3. Trimming stripped 5 bases from V and 4 bases from J, with 13 bases between. Germline V gene lookup returns CDR1 LNHNV and CDR2 YYDKDF (reference sequence). The CDR3 loop reads CATSSRAGPDTQYF. The CDR3 DNA follows: TGTGCCACCAGCTCCCGGGCTGGCCCAGATACGCAGTATTTT.

The chain has TRBV10-3 and TRBJ2-7, with D unresolved. Deletions cut 3 bases from V and 2 bases from J, with 8 bases between. The CDR3 covers 13 residues. Germline CDR1 and CDR2: ENHRY and SYGVKD. The CDR3 bases are TGTGCCATCAGTGAAGACGGAGCCTACGAGCAGTACTTC. Residues: CAISEDGAYEQYF.

This CDR3 is CATSPSYTGELFF. The CDR3 DNA follows: TGTGCCACCAGTCCTAGCTACACCGGGGAGCTGTTTTTT. This chain links TRBV24-1 with TRBJ2-2; perhaps TRBD2 as D (5 bases). Germline V gene data show CDR1 as KGHDR and CDR2 as SFDVKD. This CDR3 contains 13 residues. Trimming pared 6 bases from V and 3 bases from J, leaving 7 bases between.

V usage is TRBV20-1 and J usage is TRBJ2-3; 11 nucleotides line up with TRBD2. Germline V gene sequence: CDR1 DFQATT, CDR2 SNEGSKA (reference sequence). This CDR3 comprises 15 residues. J was trimmed by 2 bases and V by 5 bases; bases with no gene match: 6. The DNA for the CDR3 is TGCAGTGCTCCACGACTAGCGGGAACCACAGATACGCAGTATTTT. Encoded protein: CSAPRLAGTTDTQYF.

This clonotype was detected only a few times. The genes are TRBV4-3 and TRBJ1-2, with D possibly matching TRBD1 (5 bases). This CDR3 is built from 15 residues. Germline-derived CDR1 and CDR2 are LGHNA and YSLEER. The germline V and J ends were trimmed by 4 bases and 4 bases, with 16 bases remaining between them. The CDR3 protein is CASSPSGTGVYGYTF. In DNA, the CDR3 is TGCGCCAGCAGCCCCTCTGGGACGGGAGTCTATGGCTACACCTTC.

This clonotype was detected many times. The chain links TRBV28 to TRBJ1-2; D unresolved. Germline-derived CDR1 and CDR2 are MDHEN and SYDVKM. The CDR3 loop spans 12 amino acids. The ends were cut back, 3 bases at V and 5 bases at J, with 7 bases in the middle. The CDR3 nucleotides are TGTGCCAGCAGTTTCTTAGGTTATGGCTACACCTTC. Amino acid sequence: CASSFLGYGYTF.

This clonotype was observed many times. The chain recombines TRBV7-6 with TRBJ1-1, with D uncertain. V was clipped by 1 base and J by 2 bases, with 8 bases between them. The CDR3 runs to 14 residues. Germline V lookup: CDR1 SGHVS, CDR2 FNYEAQ. The DNA for the CDR3 is TGTGCCAGCAGCTTAGGCCCGGGAAACACTGAAGCTTTCTTT. It codes for CASSLGPGNTEAFF.

V gene TRBV10-2 combines with J gene TRBJ1-2, with D perhaps matching TRBD1 (6 bases). V lost 0 bases, J lost 4 bases, and 9 bases lay in between. From germline, CDR1 is WSHSY and CDR2 SAAADI. The CDR3 contains 14 residues. The CDR3, as DNA: TGCGCCAGCAGTGAGTCTCGGGGGGCCTATGGCTACACCTTC. Its translation is CASSESRGAYGYTF.

This clonotype occurred a few times. The rearrangement links TRBV7-2 to TRBJ2-1; TRBD1 agrees at 7 bases. The CDR3 loop spans 15 amino acids. The germline CDR1 and CDR2 sequences are SGHTA and FQGNSA. After removal of 5 bases from V and 6 bases from J, the junction contained 10 bases not matched to a gene. The CDR3 loop reads CASSTQTGRGNEQFF. The CDR3 bases are TGTGCCAGCAGCACCCAGACAGGGAGAGGCAATGAGCAGTTCTTC. Full variable domain (rest looked up from reference TRBV7-2 and TRBJ2-1): GAGVSQSPSNKVTEKGKDVELRCDPISGHTALYWYRQSLGQGLEFLIYFQGNSAPDKSGLPSDRFSAERTGGSVSTLTIQRTQQEDSAVYLCASSTQTGRGNEQFFGPGTRLTVL.

The rearrangement joins TRBV7-9 to TRBJ2-3; TRBD1 might be the D (6 bases). The CDR3 is made up of 15 amino acids. CDR1 is SEHNR and CDR2 is FQNEAQ in the germline V gene (reference sequence). Trimming took 4 bases from V and 1 from J, leaving 12 bases between them. CDR3 sequence (DNA): TGTGCCAGCAGCTCTTTCAAGGGGGGCACAGATACGCAGTATTTT. It encodes CASSSFKGGTDTQYF.

J is TRBJ2-2 and V is TRBV5-4; 8 nucleotides align to TRBD2. This CDR3 is 15 amino acids long. After removal of 0 bases from V and 6 bases from J, the junction contained 4 bases not matched to a gene. Per germline, CDR1 SGHNT and CDR2 YYREEE (reference sequence). CDR3 region: CASSLELAVSGELFF. CDR3 nucleotide sequence: TGTGCCAGCAGCTTGGAACTAGCGGTCTCCGGGGAGCTGTTTTTT.

The CDR3 region has the DNA TGTGCCAGCAGTCCCTACCTGTCCCAAGAGACCCAGTACTTC. Encoded protein: CASSPYLSQETQYF. The V and J genes are TRBV27 and TRBJ2-5; no definite D call. Germline CDR1 is MNHEY and CDR2 is SMNVEV (reference sequence). The CDR3 loop spans 14 amino acids. Trimming removed 5 bases from V and 1 base from J, with 11 bases in between.

This clonotype showed up many times. V and J are TRBV11-2 and TRBJ2-3, with TRBD2 matching 12 bases. Germline V gives CDR1 SGHAT, CDR2 FQNNGV. The V segment lost 5 bases and the J segment 3 bases; nucleotides outside the gene matches: 15. The CDR3 is made up of 19 amino acids. CDR3 in amino acids: CASSAELAGGLSWTDTQYF. Here the CDR3 DNA reads TGTGCCAGCAGCGCAGAACTAGCGGGGGGATTATCCTGGACAGATACGCAGTATTTT.

This rearrangement joins TRBV12-3 or TRBV12-4 to TRBJ1-4; weak D call: TRBD1 (5 bases). Trimming removed 3 bases at V and 8 bases at J, with 13 bases between. This CDR3 comprises 14 residues. CDR3 bases: TGTGCCAGCAGTTTTAGGGGCATGGGAGAAAAACTGTTTTTT. Its protein is CASSFRGMGEKLFF.

The chain is built from TRBV11-3 and TRBJ2-5, with D perhaps TRBD1 or TRBD2 (5 bases each). V shed 5 bases and J shed 3 bases, with 10 bases lying between them. This CDR3 region has 13 residues. Germline V gives CDR1 SGHNT, CDR2 YENEEA. CDR3 nucleotide sequence: TGTGCCAGCAGCCGAGGGGCGGAAGAGACCCAGTACTTC. This gives the protein CASSRGAEETQYF.

At least ten counts were recorded for this clonotype. The CDR3 nucleotides are TGTGCCAGCACCCTGGGGGTTCGTGAGACCCAGTACTTC. Residues: CASTLGVRETQYF. This sequence joins TRBV12-3 or TRBV12-4 and TRBJ2-5, with D tentatively TRBD1 or TRBD2 (5 bases each). The CDR3 is made up of 13 amino acids. V shed 7 bases and J shed 5 bases, with 14 bases lying between them.

The DNA of the CDR3 is TGTGCCAGCAGCTTAGCGGCCAGGGCAGGGGAGCAGTACTTC. This gives the protein CASSLAARAGEQYF. This chain connects TRBV7-6 to TRBJ2-7, with D tentatively TRBD1 (5 bases). CDR1 and CDR2 (germline): SGHVS, FNYEAQ. V lost 0 bases, J lost 7 bases, and 13 bases lay in between. The CDR3 loop spans 14 amino acids.